A selection of T cell receptor beta chains follows, all from one sample in a study of T cells in Graves' hyperthyroidism and ophthalmopathy. TCRdb called the multiplex PCR reads again in MiXCR, with one record for every CDR3 protein. Among around 300,000 distinct CDR3 sequences listed, roughly 15% were seen once. The specimen sequenced was blood. The receptors come from a woman in her 40s with Graves' hyperthyroidism. Both conserved end residues are part of each CDR3. Each record gives: J gene, clone size, D gene, V gene, CDR3 protein, CDR3 DNA. A D gene is named only where the DNA matches it firmly. The size entry is marked missing in some rows and otherwise reads once, few, many or a size class.

TRBJ2-5 | many | - | TRBV24-1 | CATEGQGAETQYF | TGTGCCACCGAAGGCCAAGGGGCAGAGACCCAGTACTTC
TRBJ1-4 | many | TRBD1 | TRBV5-1 | CASSPDRLGEKLFF | TGCGCCAGCAGCCCGGACAGGTTAGGGGAAAAACTGTTTTTT
TRBJ1-6 | - | - | TRBV6-1 | CASRPQSRGSPLHF | TGTGCCAGCAGACCACAGAGTCGTGGGTCACCCCTCCACTTT
TRBJ2-5 | many | TRBD2 | TRBV2 | CASSYSGRETQYF | TGTGCCAGCAGTTATAGCGGGCGGGAGACCCAGTACTTC
TRBJ2-7 | - | - | TRBV7-2 | CASSLGIYYEQYF | TGTGCCAGCAGCTTAGGGATATACTACGAGCAGTACTTC
TRBJ2-1 | many | TRBD2 | TRBV28 | CASSLASGREGYEQFF | TGTGCCAGCAGTTTGGCTAGCGGGAGGGAGGGCTATGAGCAGTTCTTC
TRBJ2-1 | - | - | TRBV20-1 | CSASVMNEQFF | TGCAGTGCTAGCGTGATGAATGAGCAGTTCTTC
TRBJ2-1 | - | TRBD2 | TRBV30 | CAWRLAGVNEQFF | TGTGCCTGGCGACTAGCGGGTGTCAATGAGCAGTTCTTC
TRBJ2-1 | - | TRBD2 | TRBV13 | CASSLMIAGYNEQFF | TGTGCCAGCAGCTTAATGATAGCGGGTTACAATGAGCAGTTCTTC
TRBJ1-3 | once | - | TRBV5-5 | CASSLESHSGNTIYF | TGTGCCAGCAGCTTGGAGAGTCACTCTGGAAACACCATATATTTT
TRBJ2-7 | - | TRBD2 | TRBV25-1 | CASSQTGGSGYEQYF | TGTGCCAGCAGCCAGACGGGGGGATCGGGCTACGAGCAGTACTTC
TRBJ2-5 | many | - | TRBV29-1 | CSVLGGETQYF | TGCAGCGTCTTAGGGGGGGAGACCCAGTACTTC
TRBJ1-5 | many | - | TRBV20-1 | CSASPQPGGNQPQHF | TGCAGTGCTAGTCCCCAACCGGGGGGCAATCAGCCCCAGCATTTT
TRBJ1-2 | many | TRBD1 | TRBV7-2 | CASSFQGGDGYTF | TGTGCCAGCAGCTTCCAAGGGGGCGATGGCTACACCTTC
TRBJ2-2 | few | TRBD2 | TRBV9 | CASSPRTSEYTGELFF | TGTGCCAGCAGCCCCAGGACTAGCGAGTACACCGGGGAGCTGTTTTTT
TRBJ2-3 | many | - | TRBV28 | CASSPRGSPLQDTQYF | TGTGCCAGCAGCCCGAGGGGGTCCCCTCTTCAAGATACGCAGTATTTT
TRBJ1-5 | many | - | TRBV3-1 | CASSEGSFRPQHF | TGTGCCAGTTCCGAGGGGTCTTTTAGGCCCCAGCATTTT
TRBJ1-2 | many | TRBD1 | TRBV11-2 | CASSLEGQAKYNYGYTF | TGTGCCAGCAGCTTAGAGGGACAGGCCAAGTACAACTATGGCTACACCTTC
TRBJ2-7 | many | - | TRBV28 | CASSLFGRHEQYF | TGTGCCAGCAGTTTATTTGGGAGACACGAGCAGTACTTC
TRBJ2-1 | many | - | TRBV24-1 | CATSDPREYNEQFF | TGTGCCACCAGTGACCCCAGGGAATACAATGAGCAGTTCTTC